The 7 T cell receptor beta chains in this list originate from one sample, sequenced in a study of cytomegalovirus exposure and HLA in healthy donors. The PCR employed 60 Vbeta primers together with 13 Jbeta primers. The method was immunoSEQ multiplex PCR; TCRdb's version includes in-frame clones alone and lacks a portion of them. The sample is made up of approximately 150,000 clones, and the top ten hold 0.75% to 1% of it. The sequenced sample was PBMCs. The receptors stem from a male donor in good health and CMV-seronegative.

This chain connects TRBV7-6 to TRBJ2-2; TRBD2 matches 11 bases. The CDR3 extends over 16 amino acids. Germline-derived CDR1 and CDR2 are SGHVS and FNYEAQ. V was pared by 4 bases and J by 5 bases, with 6 bases of the junction left unmatched. CDR3 region: CASSSPGLAVTGELFF. CDR3 sequence (DNA): TGTGCCAGCAGCTCCCCGGGACTAGCGGTTACCGGGGAGCTGTTTTTT.

The chain uses TRBV18 and TRBJ2-7; maybe TRBD1 (7 bases). The V end lost 3 bases, the J end lost 2 bases, and 14 bases lay between the germline ends. This CDR3 has 15 residues. Germline loops: CDR1 KGHSH, CDR2 LQKENI. CDR3 coding DNA: TGTGCCAGCTCACCCCAGGGGGGTGAAACCTACGAGCAGTACTTC. Residues: CASSPQGGETYEQYF.

V and J are TRBV7-8 and TRBJ2-7, with 9 nucleotides matching TRBD1. CDR3 length equals 14 residues. Germline V lookup: CDR1 SGHVS, CDR2 FQNEAQ. V lost 4 bases and J lost 10; bases outside the gene matches: 11. The CDR3 DNA reads TGTGCCAGCAGCTCACTTCTGGGACAGGGACTTCAGTACTTC. It codes for CASSSLLGQGLQYF. The full variable domain, in which reference TRBV7-8 and TRBJ2-7 provide the parts outside the CDR3, is GAGVSQSPRYKVAKRGQDVALRCDPISGHVSLFWYQQALGQGPEFLTYFQNEAQLDKSGLPSDRFFAERPEGSVSTLKIQRTQQEDSAVYLCASSSLLGQGLQYFGPGTRLTVT.

V and J are TRBV27 and TRBJ2-7, with 9 nucleotides matching TRBD1. The CDR3 is 14 residues long. V lost 8 bases to trimming and J lost 6 bases; unmatched junction nucleotides: 11. Germline V CDR1 and CDR2: MNHEY, SMNVEV (reference sequence). Written as DNA, the CDR3 is TGTGCCAGCCGATGGGGACAGGGTGGTTCCGAGCAGTACTTC. Translating it yields CASRWGQGGSEQYF.

The CDR3 loop reads CASKGTAPGHYNEQFF. In DNA, the CDR3 is TGTGCCAGCAAAGGGACAGCTCCGGGACACTACAATGAGCAGTTCTTC. The gene calls are TRBV28 and TRBJ2-1; 7 bases line up with TRBD1. Germline V gene lookup returns CDR1 MDHEN and CDR2 SYDVKM. V gave up 7 bases and J gave up 3 bases; unmatched junction bases: 12. The CDR3 spans 16 residues.

The chain has TRBV11-3 and TRBJ2-2; 8 bases are a match to TRBD1. Germline values: CDR1 SGHNT, CDR2 YENEEA. CDR3 length: 15 residues. J was trimmed by 1 base and V by 3 bases; bases with no gene match: 1. The CDR3 region has the DNA TGTGCCAGCAGCTTTGACAGGGGGAACACCGGGGAGCTGTTTTTT. Its translation: CASSFDRGNTGELFF.

This sequence joins TRBV30 and TRBJ1-6; TRBD1 aligns across 7 bases. The V gene end was trimmed by 4 bases and the J gene end by 5 bases; junction bases not matched to a gene: 2. This CDR3 region has 13 residues. Germline V gene sequence: CDR1 GTSNPN, CDR2 SVGIG (reference sequence). The CDR3 is CAWKDRHNSPLHF. The CDR3 DNA follows: TGTGCCTGGAAGGACAGGCATAATTCACCCCTCCACTTT.